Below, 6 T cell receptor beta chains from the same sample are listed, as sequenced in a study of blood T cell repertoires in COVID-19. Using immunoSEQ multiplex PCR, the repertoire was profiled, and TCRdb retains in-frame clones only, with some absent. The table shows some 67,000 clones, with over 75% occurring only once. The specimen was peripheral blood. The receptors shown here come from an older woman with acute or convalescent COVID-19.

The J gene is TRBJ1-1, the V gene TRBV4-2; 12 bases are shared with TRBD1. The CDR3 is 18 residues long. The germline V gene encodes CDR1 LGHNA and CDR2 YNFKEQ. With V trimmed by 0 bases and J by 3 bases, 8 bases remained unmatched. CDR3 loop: CASSQEVGQGAEDTEAFF. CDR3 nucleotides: TGTGCCAGCAGCCAAGAGGTGGGACAGGGGGCCGAGGACACTGAAGCTTTCTTT.

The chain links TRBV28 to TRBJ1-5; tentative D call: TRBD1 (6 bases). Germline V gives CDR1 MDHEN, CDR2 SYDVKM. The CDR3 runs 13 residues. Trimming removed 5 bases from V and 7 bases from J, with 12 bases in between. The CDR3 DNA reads TGTGCCAGCAGTGGACAGAGATGGCAGCCCCAGCATTTT. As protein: CASSGQRWQPQHF.

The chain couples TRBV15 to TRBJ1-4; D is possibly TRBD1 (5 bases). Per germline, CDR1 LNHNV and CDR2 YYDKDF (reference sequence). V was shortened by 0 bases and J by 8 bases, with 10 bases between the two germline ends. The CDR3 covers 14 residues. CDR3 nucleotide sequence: TGTGCCACCAGCAGAGACAGGGCGAGGGAAAAACTGTTTTTT. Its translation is CATSRDRAREKLFF.

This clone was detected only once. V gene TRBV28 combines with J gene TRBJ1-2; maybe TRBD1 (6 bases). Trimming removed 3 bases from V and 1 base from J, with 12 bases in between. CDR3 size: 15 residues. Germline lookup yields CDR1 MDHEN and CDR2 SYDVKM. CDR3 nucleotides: TGTGCCAGCAGTTTCGCAGGGGCGAATAACTATGGCTACACCTTC. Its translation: CASSFAGANNYGYTF.

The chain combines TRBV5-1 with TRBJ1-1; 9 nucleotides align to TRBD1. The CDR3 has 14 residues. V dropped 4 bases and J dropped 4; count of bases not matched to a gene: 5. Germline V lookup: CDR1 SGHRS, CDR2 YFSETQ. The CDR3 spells CASSPGQGGTEAFF. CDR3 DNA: TGCGCCAGCAGCCCGGGACAGGGAGGCACTGAAGCTTTCTTT.

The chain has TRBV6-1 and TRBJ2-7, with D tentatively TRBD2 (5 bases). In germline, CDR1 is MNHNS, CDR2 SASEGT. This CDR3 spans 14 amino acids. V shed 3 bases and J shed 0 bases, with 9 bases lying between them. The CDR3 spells CASSDNRGSYEQYV. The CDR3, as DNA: TGTGCCAGCAGTGACAACCGGGGCTCCTACGAGCAGTACGTC.